The rows below give T cell receptor beta chains drawn from one sample of a study of blood T cell repertoires in COVID-19. Libraries were prepared by immunoSEQ multiplex PCR; TCRdb keeps only in-frame clonotypes and omits some of them. Of roughly 90,000 clones in the sample, more than 75% were seen once. The sequenced material came from peripheral blood. These receptors originate from a human donor in a cohort sampled during active COVID-19. Both conserved end residues are part of each CDR3. Fields, in order: D gene, clone size, J gene, V gene, CDR3 DNA, CDR3 protein. The D gene is left open where the match is weak. Size is stated for part of the rows, as once, few or many counts, or as a class when the clone is expanded.

D: NA
size: NA
J: TRBJ2-1
V: TRBV6-5
DNA: TGTGCCAGCAGTTACTCTGCGAGGGACAATGAGCAGTTCTTC
CDR3: CASSYSARDNEQFF

D: NA
size: NA
J: TRBJ2-5
V: TRBV3-1/TRBV3-2
DNA: TGTGCCAGCAGCCAAGACTGGCGGGGAAAAGAGACCCAGTACTTC
CDR3: CASSQDWRGKETQYF

D: TRBD1
size: NA
J: TRBJ1-1
V: TRBV5-1
DNA: TGCGCCAGCAGCCCATGGACAGGGATGAACACTGAAGCTTTCTTT
CDR3: CASSPWTGMNTEAFF

D: TRBD1
size: NA
J: TRBJ1-5
V: TRBV6-1
DNA: TGTGCCAGCAGTGACCAGGGGGCGATTTCTAATCAGCCCCAGCATTTT
CDR3: CASSDQGAISNQPQHF

D: TRBD2
size: NA
J: TRBJ2-3
V: TRBV27
DNA: TGTGCCAGCAGCCCCGGACTAGCGGGGCATACGCAGTATTTT
CDR3: CASSPGLAGHTQYF

D: TRBD1
size: NA
J: TRBJ1-5
V: TRBV4-1
DNA: TGCGCCAGCAGCCAAGGAGGGACAGGGCGCAATCAGCCCCAGCATTTT
CDR3: CASSQGGTGRNQPQHF

D: NA
size: NA
J: TRBJ2-1
V: TRBV28
DNA: TGTGCCAGCAGCCCTGACTCCACCTACAATGAGCAGTTCTTC
CDR3: CASSPDSTYNEQFF

D: TRBD2
size: NA
J: TRBJ2-1
V: TRBV5-1
DNA: TGCGCCAGCAGCACCGGACTAGCGGGACCTTACAATGAGCAGTTCTTC
CDR3: CASSTGLAGPYNEQFF

D: NA
size: NA
J: TRBJ1-1
V: TRBV21-1
DNA: TGTGCCAGCAGCAAAGTAGGGGACAGTCTCATGAACACTGAAGCTTTCTTT
CDR3: CASSKVGDSLMNTEAFF

D: NA
size: NA
J: TRBJ2-7
V: TRBV15
DNA: TGTGCCACCAGCACCAGACGGGACTCCTACGAGCAGTACTTC
CDR3: CATSTRRDSYEQYF

D: NA
size: few
J: TRBJ2-4
V: TRBV6-1
DNA: TGTGCCAGCAGTGAAGCGAGACTAGCCAAAAACATTCAGTACTTC
CDR3: CASSEARLAKNIQYF

D: NA
size: NA
J: TRBJ2-7
V: TRBV5-1
DNA: TGCGCCAGCAGCTCCTCGGGGATTCGCGAGCAGTACTTC
CDR3: CASSSSGIREQYF

D: TRBD2
size: NA
J: TRBJ2-5
V: TRBV5-4
DNA: TGTGCCAGCAGCTTGGGATTAAGCGGGGGAACCCAAGAGACCCAGTACTTC
CDR3: CASSLGLSGGTQETQYF

D: NA
size: once
J: TRBJ1-1
V: TRBV29-1
DNA: TGCAGCGTCGACAGTTACACCACTGAAGCTTTCTTT
CDR3: CSVDSYTTEAFF

D: NA
size: NA
J: TRBJ2-2
V: TRBV7-3
DNA: TGTGCCAGCAGCTTAATGGCTCTCACGAACACCGGGGAGCTGTTTTTT
CDR3: CASSLMALTNTGELFF

D: TRBD1
size: once
J: TRBJ1-6
V: TRBV5-1
DNA: TGCGCCAGCAGCCTGACAGGGAATTATTCACCCCTCCACTTT
CDR3: CASSLTGNYSPLHF

D: TRBD1
size: NA
J: TRBJ1-1
V: TRBV28
DNA: TGTGCCAGCGGGACAGGGCCGGACACTGAAGCTTTCTTT
CDR3: CASGTGPDTEAFF

D: NA
size: NA
J: TRBJ1-4
V: TRBV15
DNA: TGTGCCACCAGCAGAGGGATGGTGGGCGAAAAACTGTTTTTT
CDR3: CATSRGMVGEKLFF

D: NA
size: NA
J: TRBJ1-2
V: TRBV27
DNA: TGTGCCAGCAGTCCTTTCACAGGGAACTATGGCTACACCTTC
CDR3: CASSPFTGNYGYTF

D: TRBD1
size: few
J: TRBJ1-1
V: TRBV15
DNA: TGTGCCACCAGCAGAAACAGGGGGGGAAGCACTGAAGCTTTCTTT
CDR3: CATSRNRGGSTEAFF

D: TRBD2
size: NA
J: TRBJ2-3
V: TRBV11-1
DNA: TGTGCCAGCAGCTTACGTAAGGGAGGGGATACGCAGTATTTT
CDR3: CASSLRKGGDTQYF

D: NA
size: few
J: TRBJ1-5
V: TRBV30
DNA: TGTGCCTGGAGTGTGGGAGGGGCGAGCAATCAGCCCCAGCATTTT
CDR3: CAWSVGGASNQPQHF

D: NA
size: NA
J: TRBJ2-7
V: TRBV6-1
DNA: TGTGCCAGCAGTGAAACGGGGACCTACGAGCAGTACTTC
CDR3: CASSETGTYEQYF

D: TRBD2
size: NA
J: TRBJ2-7
V: TRBV4-2
DNA: TGTGCCTCGGGGGGAGGGGAGTACGAGCAGTACTTC
CDR3: CASGGGEYEQYF

D: TRBD2
size: NA
J: TRBJ2-1
V: TRBV27
DNA: TGTGCCAGCAGTTTAGGGGCTGGCGGGGGGGCTGAGCAGTTCTTC
CDR3: CASSLGAGGGAEQFF

D: TRBD1
size: NA
J: TRBJ2-5
V: TRBV19
DNA: TGTGCCAGTAGTATGCCGGGACAGGGGGCTGGAGAGACCCAGTACTTC
CDR3: CASSMPGQGAGETQYF

D: NA
size: NA
J: TRBJ2-2
V: TRBV20-1
DNA: TGCAGTGCTTCTTTCGTAGGGGAGCTGTTTTTT
CDR3: CSASFVGELFF

D: TRBD2
size: NA
J: TRBJ2-1
V: TRBV5-4
DNA: TGTGCCAGCAGCTTGGGATCTAGCGGGGGGACCTACAATGAGCAGTTCTTC
CDR3: CASSLGSSGGTYNEQFF

D: NA
size: NA
J: TRBJ2-1
V: TRBV20-1
DNA: TGCAGTGCTAGTCCCGGTAATGAGCAGTTCTTC
CDR3: CSASPGNEQFF

D: TRBD2
size: NA
J: TRBJ2-1
V: TRBV6-2/TRBV6-3
DNA: TGTGCCAGCAGTTACGGGACTAGCGGGGGAAAAGGACCCTACAATGAGCAGTTCTTC
CDR3: CASSYGTSGGKGPYNEQFF

D: TRBD1
size: once
J: TRBJ2-7
V: TRBV4-3
DNA: TGCGCCAGCAGCCACCAGACAGGGACAGGGCCCTACGAGCAGTACTTC
CDR3: CASSHQTGTGPYEQYF

D: NA
size: NA
J: TRBJ2-7
V: TRBV28
DNA: TGTGCCAGCTTGGGGGGCTACGAGCAGTACTTC
CDR3: CASLGGYEQYF

D: NA
size: NA
J: TRBJ2-7
V: TRBV4-1
DNA: TGCGCCAGCAGCCAAGATGGCCACAGCTCCTACGAGCAGTACTTC
CDR3: CASSQDGHSSYEQYF

D: NA
size: NA
J: TRBJ1-6
V: TRBV6-5
DNA: TGTGCCAGCAGTTTCACCGAGGCTGGAGGCCCTTCACCCCTCCACTTT
CDR3: CASSFTEAGGPSPLHF

D: TRBD1
size: NA
J: TRBJ1-5
V: TRBV6-6
DNA: TGTGCCAGCAGTTACTCCGGACAGGGAGACAATCAGCCCCAGCATTTT
CDR3: CASSYSGQGDNQPQHF